The 7 T cell receptor beta chains below come from one sample, sequenced in a study of blood T cell repertoires in COVID-19. Libraries were prepared by immunoSEQ multiplex PCR; TCRdb keeps only in-frame clonotypes and omits some of them. The data contain 180,000 or so clones, 80% of them singletons. Sequenced: PBMCs or T cells enriched from blood (not recorded which). The receptors here all came from a man aged 55 to 70 who had been exposed to COVID-19.

The chain combines TRBV11-3 with TRBJ1-1, with D maybe TRBD1 (5 bases). Germline lookup yields CDR1 SGHNT and CDR2 YENEEA. CDR3 length: 14 residues. The V and J ends lost 3 bases and 4 bases respectively, with 12 bases between them. In DNA, the CDR3 is TGTGCCAGCAGCTTGAGCAGGGAGGGCACTGAAGCTTTCTTT. Translation gives CASSLSREGTEAFF.

This clone has just one count. The rearrangement links TRBV5-4 to TRBJ1-2, with TRBD1 as a possible D gene (6 bases). The ends were cut back, 0 bases at V and 4 bases at J, with 13 bases in the middle. CDR1 is SGHNT and CDR2 is YYREEE in the germline V gene (reference sequence). There are 15 residues in the CDR3. The DNA of the CDR3 is TGTGCCAGCAGCTTGGGAGGACAGCGTCGCTATGGCTACACCTTC. Translating it yields CASSLGGQRRYGYTF.

The V and J genes are TRBV9 and TRBJ1-3; 9 bases are shared with TRBD1. The CDR3 extends over 17 amino acids. The germline CDR1 and CDR2 sequences are SGDLS and YYNGEE. V trimming: 3 bases; J trimming: 4 bases; junction bases outside the gene matches: 11. DNA of the CDR3: TGTGCCAGCAGCGACCCGGGACAGGGAGGTAGGGGAAACACCATATATTTT. Its protein is CASSDPGQGGRGNTIYF.

This clone was observed a handful of times. This chain connects TRBV27 to TRBJ1-3, with a tentative D call TRBD1 (5 bases). V gave up 3 bases and J gave up 0 bases, with 9 bases separating them. Germline CDR1 is MNHEY and CDR2 is SMNVEV (reference sequence). The CDR3 is 15 amino acids. CDR3 in DNA: TGTGCCAGCAGTTTGACAGCTAGCTCTGGAAACACCATATATTTT. Protein: CASSLTASSGNTIYF.

The rearrangement joins TRBV7-8 to TRBJ2-1; D gene unclear. This CDR3 region has 12 residues. V was pared by 5 bases and J by 7 bases, with 9 bases between. Looked up from germline, CDR1 is SGHVS and CDR2 is FQNEAQ. The CDR3 protein is CASSLRRNEQFF. CDR3 nucleotide sequence: TGTGCCAGCAGCCTCCGCCGGAATGAGCAGTTCTTC.

This chain joins TRBV5-5 and TRBJ2-5; 7 nucleotides match TRBD2. The trim removed 0 bases at V and 5 bases at J, leaving 13 bases unmatched. Germline lookup yields CDR1 SGHKS and CDR2 YYEKEE (reference sequence). The CDR3 sequence is 17 residues long. The CDR3 reads CASSLDYRTGGRETQYF. In nucleotides, the CDR3 is TGTGCCAGCAGCTTGGACTATCGAACGGGAGGTCGGGAGACCCAGTACTTC.

This chain uses TRBV30 with TRBJ2-2, with D perhaps TRBD2 (5 bases). Trimming left V 0 bases short and J 0 bases short, with 11 bases between. The CDR3 covers 16 residues. Germline CDR1 and CDR2: GTSNPN and SVGIG (reference sequence). CDR3 sequence (DNA): TGTGCCTGGAGTGTATTGGGCGGGTCGAACACCGGGGAGCTGTTTTTT. Its translation: CAWSVLGGSNTGELFF. The full variable domain, its missing parts supplied by reference TRBV30 and TRBJ2-2, is SQTIHQWPATLVQPVGSPLSLECTVEGTSNPNLYWYRQAAGRGLQLLFYSVGIGQISSEVPQNLSASRPQDRQFILSSKKLLLSDSGFYLCAWSVLGGSNTGELFFGEGSRLTVL.